This TCR beta chain appears in the sequencing data of a study of T cell responses to AZD1222 COVID-19 vaccine. General observations from the study: Spike-wide coverage was observed for vaccine-associated CD4 TCRs, with dominant responses at 160-218 and 743-854. Nearly half of spike-specific TCRs reportedly target variant regions that are unmutated in the B.1.351 and B.1.1.7 variants.

Measured with immunoSEQ multiplex PCR; TCRdb has only the in-frame clones, and not every one. The sample has 150,000 to 200,000 clones; over 80% are singletons. Concerning this clone: Its antigen is unidentified.

Sequenced here: peripheral blood, sampled on day 0 of AZD1222 vaccination. This clonotype was obtained from an adult in good health.

The CDR3 DNA sequence: TGTGCCAGCAGTACACGGTGGGAGACCCAGTACTTC. It codes for CASSTRWETQYF. J is TRBJ2-5 and V is TRBV6-6, with D unresolved. V lost 5 bases to trimming and J lost 5 bases, with 9 bases between them. The CDR3 covers 12 residues. The germline V gene has CDR1 MNHNY and CDR2 SVGAGI (reference sequence).